The 32 T cell receptor beta chains in this list originate from one sample, sequenced in a study of blood T cell repertoires in COVID-19. Assay used: immunoSEQ multiplex PCR; TCRdb lists only in-frame clones, some missing. The table records roughly 120,000 clones, 85% to 90% of them present only once. Sample: peripheral blood. These receptors were obtained from a man in his sixties or seventies who had recovered from COVID-19.

This clone was seen only once. This chain links TRBV7-2 with TRBJ2-7, with 14 bases fitting TRBD2. Germline assignment: CDR1 SGHTA and CDR2 FQGNSA. This CDR3 has 16 amino acids. J was trimmed by 3 bases and V by 4 bases; bases with no gene match: 5. CDR3 in amino acids: CASSSRTSGGIYEQYF. The CDR3 nucleotides are TGTGCCAGCAGCTCCCGGACTAGCGGGGGGATCTACGAGCAGTACTTC.

V is TRBV4-1 and J is TRBJ1-1, with 7 bases lining up with TRBD1. With V trimmed by 3 bases and J by 5 bases, 12 bases remained unmatched. Germline CDR1 reads MGHRA; CDR2 reads YSYEKL. This CDR3 region has 16 residues. CDR3 protein: CASSHPPTGARTEAFF. CDR3 nucleotides: TGCGCCAGCAGCCATCCACCAACAGGGGCAAGGACTGAAGCTTTCTTT.

Concerning this clone: One end of the junction is discordant with germline, which a read error may explain. The chain employs TRBV10-3 and TRBJ1-1; D remains unclear. Germline V CDR1 and CDR2: ENHRY, SYGVKD. CDR3 size: 12 residues. The CDR3 is CTISGGNTEAFF. Here the CDR3 DNA reads TGTACCATCAGTGGAGGGAACACTGAAGCTTTCTTT.

V and J are TRBV3-1 (or the pseudogene TRBV3-2) and TRBJ2-1; 8 nucleotides line up with TRBD2. V lost 4 bases to trimming and J lost 3 bases; unmatched junction nucleotides: 5. CDR1 is LGHDT, CDR2 YNNKEL, per germline (reference sequence). This CDR3 contains 15 residues. The CDR3 bases are TGTGCCAGCAGCCTTCGGACTAGCCACTACAATGAGCAGTTCTTC. Encoded protein: CASSLRTSHYNEQFF.

This clone is a singleton in its sample. V and J are TRBV5-1 and TRBJ1-4; 7 positions match TRBD1. V was clipped by 0 bases and J by 7 bases; unmatched bases: 3. The CDR3 has 14 amino acids. Germline CDR1 SGHRS, CDR2 YFSETQ. The chain's CDR3 is CASSLGRGTEKLFF. DNA for the CDR3: TGCGCCAGCAGCTTGGGCAGGGGGACTGAAAAACTGTTTTTT.

CDR3 in amino acids: CASSLQREQFF. The CDR3 DNA follows: TGTGCCAGCAGTTTGCAGAGGGAGCAGTTCTTC. The J gene is TRBJ2-1, the V gene TRBV12-3 or TRBV12-4; D is uncertain. The CDR3 runs to 11 residues. V gave up 3 bases and J gave up 10 bases, with 7 bases separating them.

The J gene is TRBJ2-5, the V gene TRBV5-4; a weak D match, TRBD1 (6 bases). Trimming removed 4 bases from V and 2 bases from J, with 9 bases in between. The CDR3 length is 13 residues. CDR1 SGHNT and CDR2 YYREEE come from the germline V gene (reference sequence). The chain's CDR3 is CASSPDRQETQYF. For the CDR3, the DNA is TGTGCCAGCAGCCCGGACAGACAAGAGACCCAGTACTTC.

The rearrangement uses TRBV4-2 and TRBJ1-2, with 7 bases fitting TRBD1. Germline values: CDR1 LGHNA, CDR2 YNFKEQ. V shed 4 bases and J 2 bases; nucleotides not matched to a gene: 4. The CDR3 length is 14 residues. This CDR3 reads CASSPPGQNYGYTF. CDR3 in DNA: TGTGCCAGCAGCCCACCGGGACAGAACTATGGCTACACCTTC.

The chain links TRBV9 to TRBJ1-6; D gene unclear. The CDR3 is 14 amino acids. V lost 4 bases and J 7 bases, leaving 12 bases between the germline ends. Germline V gives CDR1 SGDLS, CDR2 YYNGEE. Written as DNA, the CDR3 is TGTGCCAGCAGCCAGGCAGCCGCGAATTCACCCCTCCACTTT. Amino acid sequence: CASSQAAANSPLHF.

This clone turned up a few times. The V and J genes are TRBV19 and TRBJ1-1; TRBD1 might be the D (5 bases). Germline CDR1 reads LNHDA; CDR2 reads SQIVND (reference sequence). The CDR3 has 14 residues. Trimming left V 5 bases short and J 5 bases short, with 15 bases between. In DNA form, the CDR3 reads TGTGCCAGTAGTGTTACCCTCCAGGGTACTGAAGCTTTCTTT. Encoded protein: CASSVTLQGTEAFF.

The chain joins TRBV4-1 to TRBJ2-7; D is unresolved. V lost 0 bases and J lost 0, with 9 bases in between. CDR3 length equals 15 residues. Germline loops: CDR1 MGHRA, CDR2 YSYEKL. The CDR3 region has the DNA TGCGCCAGCAGCCAAGATTCAGGATCCTCCTACGAGCAGTACTTC. Translated, it gives CASSQDSGSSYEQYF.

The chain is built from TRBV19 and TRBJ2-2, with TRBD1 matching 10 bases. Per germline, CDR1 LNHDA and CDR2 SQIVND (reference sequence). With V trimmed by 5 bases and J by 4 bases, 7 bases remained unmatched. The CDR3 loop spans 16 amino acids. Here the CDR3 reads CASSSGTGVGTGELFF. For the CDR3, the DNA is TGTGCCAGTAGTTCCGGGACAGGGGTCGGCACCGGGGAGCTGTTTTTT.

The CDR3 region is CASSTDSNTGELFF. CDR3 bases: TGTGCCAGCAGCACAGATTCGAACACCGGGGAGCTGTTTTTT. The rearrangement joins TRBV7-9 to TRBJ2-2; D gene uncertain. CDR1 and CDR2 (germline): SEHNR, FQNEAQ (reference sequence). The CDR3 covers 14 residues. V was clipped by 5 bases and J by 0 bases, with 7 bases between them.

The chain links TRBV7-3 to TRBJ2-2; 15 nucleotides line up with TRBD2. From germline, CDR1 is SGHTA and CDR2 FQGTGA. This CDR3 region has 19 residues. V lost 1 base to trimming and J lost 3 bases; unmatched junction nucleotides: 6. Here the CDR3 DNA reads TGTGCCAGCAGCTTAAATGGACTAGCGGGAGGGGTTGACACCGGGGAGCTGTTTTTT. This translates into CASSLNGLAGGVDTGELFF.

The V gene is TRBV7-3, the J gene TRBJ1-1; 10 positions match TRBD1. This CDR3 contains 13 residues. Per germline, CDR1 SGHTA and CDR2 FQGTGA. The junction had 1 base not matched to a gene; V was cut back by 1 base and J by 8 bases. The CDR3 DNA follows: TGTGCCAGCAGCTTAAGACAGGGGGCGGAAGCTTTCTTT. Translated, it gives CASSLRQGAEAFF.

The CDR3 protein is CASSEPAGVNTEAFF. CDR3 DNA sequence: TGTGCCAGCAGTGAACCGGCGGGGGTGAACACTGAAGCTTTCTTT. The chain recombines TRBV6-1 with TRBJ1-1, with D maybe TRBD1 (5 bases). V lost 2 bases, J lost 0 bases, and 10 bases lay in between. The CDR3 has 15 amino acids. Germline V gene data show CDR1 as MNHNS and CDR2 as SASEGT.

This chain joins TRBV6-5 and TRBJ1-1, with TRBD1 matching 9 bases. From germline, CDR1 is MNHEY and CDR2 SVGAGI. This CDR3 has 14 residues. After removal of 5 bases from V and 3 bases from J, the junction contained 4 bases not matched to a gene. In nucleotides, the CDR3 is TGTGCCAGCAGTCCCGGGACAGGGTACACTGAAGCTTTCTTT. Translation: CASSPGTGYTEAFF.

J is TRBJ2-3 and V is TRBV5-1; the match to TRBD1 covers 11 bases. CDR1 is SGHRS, CDR2 YFSETQ, per germline. This CDR3 is 16 amino acids long. V gave up 4 bases and J gave up 5 bases; unmatched junction bases: 9. In DNA, the CDR3 is TGCGCCAGCAGCCTCCCGACGGGACAGGGGGTAGATACGCAGTATTTT. Translation gives CASSLPTGQGVDTQYF.

Here the CDR3 DNA reads TGTGCCAGCTCACCAGACAAAGCGAACACCGGGGAGCTGTTTTTT. Its translation is CASSPDKANTGELFF. This sequence joins TRBV18 and TRBJ2-2; D is unresolved. CDR1 KGHSH and CDR2 LQKENI come from the germline V gene. This CDR3 is 15 amino acids long. Trimming stripped 2 bases from V and 0 bases from J, with 7 bases between.

The CDR3 DNA reads as TGTGCCAGTAGCCTTGGGACAGCCAACACTGAAGCTTTCTTT. It specifies CASSLGTANTEAFF. The chain joins TRBV19 to TRBJ1-1; the match to TRBD1 covers 7 bases. The CDR3 spans 14 residues. J was trimmed by 2 bases and V by 6 bases; bases with no gene match: 6. The germline V gene encodes CDR1 LNHDA and CDR2 SQIVND (reference sequence).

The V gene is TRBV3-1 (or the pseudogene TRBV3-2), the J gene TRBJ1-1; D is undetermined. Germline loops: CDR1 LGHDT, CDR2 YNNKEL (reference sequence). Between the trimmed V and J ends, which lost 1 base and 0 bases, there was a span of 15 bases. The CDR3 is made up of 17 amino acids. CDR3 region: CASSQVYSEVLNTEAFF. For the CDR3, the DNA is TGTGCCAGCAGCCAAGTTTATTCGGAGGTTCTGAACACTGAAGCTTTCTTT.

The chain couples TRBV5-6 to TRBJ2-1; a weak D match, TRBD2 (6 bases). CDR3 size: 14 residues. Per germline, CDR1 SGHDT and CDR2 YYEEEE. Between the trimmed V and J ends, which lost 4 bases and 8 bases, there was a span of 16 bases. CDR3: CASSGRGSSDEQFF. In nucleotides, the CDR3 is TGTGCCAGCAGCGGTCGGGGGAGTTCAGATGAGCAGTTCTTC.

J is TRBJ2-3 and V is TRBV6-5; D perhaps matches TRBD2 (6 bases). Germline assignment: CDR1 MNHEY and CDR2 SVGAGI. The CDR3 is 15 amino acids. V lost 4 bases and J lost 4, with 15 bases in between. The CDR3 DNA reads TGTGCCAGCAGTTCCCGGGGGACCCCCCCAGATACGCAGTATTTT. This gives the protein CASSSRGTPPDTQYF.

This clone has a single count. V is TRBV3-1 (or the pseudogene TRBV3-2) and J is TRBJ2-7, with 10 nucleotides matching TRBD1. The CDR3 is 15 residues long. The germline V gene has CDR1 LGHDT and CDR2 YNNKEL (reference sequence). The junction had 10 bases not matched to a gene; V was cut back by 4 bases and J by 7 bases. The CDR3 region has the DNA TGTGCCAGCAGCCGACAACCGGGACAGGGGTTTGAGCAGTACTTC. This encodes CASSRQPGQGFEQYF.

This chain joins TRBV7-6 and TRBJ2-7; possible D gene TRBD1, 5 bases. Germline V lookup: CDR1 SGHVS, CDR2 FNYEAQ. The CDR3 runs to 11 residues. Between the trimmed V and J ends, which lost 3 bases and 5 bases, there was a span of 5 bases. The CDR3 here is CASSFRDEQYF. The CDR3 DNA is TGTGCCAGCAGCTTCAGGGACGAGCAGTACTTC.

V and J are TRBV7-2 and TRBJ2-7; D unresolved. Trimming pared 5 bases from V and 1 base from J, leaving 9 bases between. The germline gives CDR1 SGHTA, CDR2 FQGNSA. CDR3 size: 13 residues. DNA of the CDR3: TGTGCCAGCAGCAATGCACAATCCTACGAGCAGTACTTC. It encodes CASSNAQSYEQYF.

This clone was detected a few times. The V gene is TRBV11-1, the J gene TRBJ2-7, with D possibly matching TRBD2 (6 bases). The CDR3 length is 16 residues. Germline-derived CDR1 and CDR2 are SGHAT and FQDESV (reference sequence). V was pared by 7 bases and J by 4 bases, with 23 bases between. The chain's CDR3 is CASIQEGLASLYEQYF. CDR3 nucleotides: TGTGCCAGCATCCAGGAGGGGCTAGCATCCCTGTACGAGCAGTACTTC.

J is TRBJ1-6 and V is TRBV19; no clear D. V was shortened by 4 bases and J by 4 bases, with 8 bases between the two germline ends. The CDR3 loop spans 14 amino acids. Per the germline V gene, CDR1 is LNHDA and CDR2 is SQIVND (reference sequence). The CDR3 nucleotides read TGTGCCAGTAGTACGCGGGATTATAATTCACCCCTCCACTTT. Its translation is CASSTRDYNSPLHF.

This sequence joins TRBV21-1 and TRBJ2-1; the table's D call, TRBD2, has no DNA check behind it. TRBV21-1 represents a pseudogene. This CDR3 spans 23 amino acids. The CDR3 loop is CASSNPPLDRRRIAGGPTNEQFF. DNA for the CDR3: TGTGCCAGCAGCAACCCACCCCTGGACAGGAGAAGAATAGCGGGGGGTCCGACTAATGAGCAGTTCTTC.

V gene TRBV12-3 or TRBV12-4 combines with J gene TRBJ2-2; D is perhaps TRBD1 (5 bases). CDR3 length equals 13 residues. Trimming left V 5 bases short and J 6 bases short, with 10 bases between. This CDR3 is CASSPTGSGELFF. CDR3 nucleotides: TGTGCCAGCAGTCCTACAGGCTCCGGGGAGCTGTTTTTT.

The genes are TRBV2 and TRBJ2-1; D perhaps matches TRBD2 (6 bases). The CDR3 runs to 15 residues. Trimming cost V 3 bases and J 2 bases, with 11 bases left between them. Germline values: CDR1 SNHLY, CDR2 FYNNEI. The CDR3 region has the DNA TGTGCCAGCAGTGAGTTACTAGCAGCCTACAATGAGCAGTTCTTC. Its protein product is CASSELLAAYNEQFF.

This clone has a handful of counts. The chain recombines TRBV7-8 with TRBJ2-7, with TRBD2 matching over 9 bases. This CDR3 has 15 amino acids. V lost 5 bases to trimming and J lost 4 bases; unmatched junction nucleotides: 9. Germline V lookup: CDR1 SGHVS, CDR2 FQNEAQ. CDR3 sequence reads: CASSPIAGVGYEQYF. The CDR3 region has the DNA TGTGCCAGCAGCCCGATAGCGGGAGTAGGTTACGAGCAGTACTTC.